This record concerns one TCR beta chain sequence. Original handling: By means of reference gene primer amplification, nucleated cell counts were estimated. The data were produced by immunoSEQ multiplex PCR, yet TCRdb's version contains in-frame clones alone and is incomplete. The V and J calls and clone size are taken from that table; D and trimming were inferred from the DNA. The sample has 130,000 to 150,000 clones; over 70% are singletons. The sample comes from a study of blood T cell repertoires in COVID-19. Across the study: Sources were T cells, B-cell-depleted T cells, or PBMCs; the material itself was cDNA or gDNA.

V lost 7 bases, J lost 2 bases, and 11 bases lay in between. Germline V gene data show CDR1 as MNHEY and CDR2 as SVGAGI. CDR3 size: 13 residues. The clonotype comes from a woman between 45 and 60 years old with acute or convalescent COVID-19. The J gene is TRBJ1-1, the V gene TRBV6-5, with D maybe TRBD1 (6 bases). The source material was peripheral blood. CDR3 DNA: TGTGCCAGCAACGGGACACCAAACACTGAAGCTTTCTTT. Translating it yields CASNGTPNTEAFF.